The text below deals with one T cell receptor beta chain. The sample comes from a study of blood T cell repertoires in COVID-19. Overall study context: The cDNA or gDNA used as material had been derived from T cells, B-cell-depleted T cells, or PBMCs.

The CDR3 is made up of 15 amino acids. From germline, CDR1 is MNHEY and CDR2 SVGAGI. Trimming at V came to 6 bases and at J to 5 bases, leaving 10 bases not matched to a gene. It was during active infection that Seattle patients were enrolled and then longitudinally followed. Some clones are missing from TCRdb's copy, which holds only in-frame ones; the method was immunoSEQ multiplex PCR. The table records approximately 170,000 clones, approximately 87% of them present only once. The TCR was taken from a woman between 55 and 75 years old with COVID-19, enrolled during active disease. Sequencing was done on a sample of peripheral blood. V is TRBV6-5 and J is TRBJ1-2; 9 bases agree with TRBD1. CDR3 in DNA: TGTGCCAGCAGCGACCCCGGGACAGGGCAATATGGCTACACCTTC. Encoded protein: CASSDPGTGQYGYTF.